The 6 T cell receptor beta chains below come from one sample, sequenced in a study of blood T cell repertoires in COVID-19. The data were produced by immunoSEQ multiplex PCR, yet TCRdb's version contains in-frame clones alone and is incomplete. There are under 200,000 clones in the sample; roughly 84% occur only once, and roughly 7.3% lies in the top ten. Sample: PBMCs or T cells enriched from blood (not recorded which). These receptors were obtained from a woman in her forties or fifties who had recovered from COVID-19.

This chain joins TRBV7-3 and TRBJ1-1; 7 nucleotides match TRBD1. The trim removed 5 bases at V and 0 bases at J, leaving 3 bases unmatched. Per the germline V gene, CDR1 is SGHTA and CDR2 is FQGTGA. This CDR3 is 14 amino acids long. The CDR3 sequence: CASSLGQLNTEAFF. The CDR3 DNA sequence: TGTGCCAGCAGCCTGGGACAGTTGAACACTGAAGCTTTCTTT.

V and J are TRBV19 and TRBJ2-1, with D possibly matching TRBD1 (6 bases). This CDR3 has 13 amino acids. The V gene lost 10 bases and the J gene lost 7 bases, with 17 bases spanning the gap. Per the germline V gene, CDR1 is LNHDA and CDR2 is SQIVND (reference sequence). CDR3 nucleotides: TGTGCCACCAATGGGGGCAGGTTTAATGAGCAGTTCTTC. It yields the protein CATNGGRFNEQFF.

The chain employs TRBV2 and TRBJ2-7, with 8 positions matching TRBD1. V trimming: 5 bases; J trimming: 4 bases; junction bases outside the gene matches: 10. This CDR3 contains 15 residues. Germline V gene sequence: CDR1 SNHLY, CDR2 FYNNEI. The CDR3 sequence: CASSLSGTGVYEQYF. As DNA, the CDR3 is TGTGCCAGCAGTTTATCCGGGACAGGAGTTTACGAGCAGTACTTC.

This rearrangement joins TRBV7-2 to TRBJ2-3; D is ambiguous. The CDR3 consists of 13 residues. CDR1 is SGHTA, CDR2 FQGNSA, per germline. Trimming pared 5 bases from V and 5 bases from J, leaving 11 bases between. The CDR3: CASSPSYGDTQYF. Written as DNA, the CDR3 is TGTGCCAGCAGCCCATCGTACGGAGATACGCAGTATTTT. The full variable domain, in which reference TRBV7-2 and TRBJ2-3 provide the parts outside the CDR3, is GAGVSQSPSNKVTEKGKDVELRCDPISGHTALYWYRQSLGQGLEFLIYFQGNSAPDKSGLPSDRFSAERTGGSVSTLTIQRTQQEDSAVYLCASSPSYGDTQYFGPGTRLTVL.

This chain's CDR3 is CASSLQGTEAFF. CDR3 bases: TGTGCCAGCAGCTTACAGGGCACTGAAGCTTTCTTT. V gene TRBV2 combines with J gene TRBJ1-1; D is perhaps TRBD1 (6 bases). This CDR3 spans 12 amino acids. The V gene's germline CDR1 is SNHLY and CDR2 FYNNEI. V lost 6 bases, J lost 4 bases, and 9 bases lay in between.

The chain recombines TRBV19 with TRBJ2-5, with D perhaps matching TRBD2 (6 bases). The length of the CDR3 is 13 residues. Trimming left V 5 bases short and J 5 bases short, with 12 bases between. Germline CDR1 is LNHDA and CDR2 is SQIVND (reference sequence). CDR3 protein: CASSGHGRETQYF. The CDR3 nucleotides read TGTGCCAGTAGTGGCCATGGGAGGGAGACCCAGTACTTC.